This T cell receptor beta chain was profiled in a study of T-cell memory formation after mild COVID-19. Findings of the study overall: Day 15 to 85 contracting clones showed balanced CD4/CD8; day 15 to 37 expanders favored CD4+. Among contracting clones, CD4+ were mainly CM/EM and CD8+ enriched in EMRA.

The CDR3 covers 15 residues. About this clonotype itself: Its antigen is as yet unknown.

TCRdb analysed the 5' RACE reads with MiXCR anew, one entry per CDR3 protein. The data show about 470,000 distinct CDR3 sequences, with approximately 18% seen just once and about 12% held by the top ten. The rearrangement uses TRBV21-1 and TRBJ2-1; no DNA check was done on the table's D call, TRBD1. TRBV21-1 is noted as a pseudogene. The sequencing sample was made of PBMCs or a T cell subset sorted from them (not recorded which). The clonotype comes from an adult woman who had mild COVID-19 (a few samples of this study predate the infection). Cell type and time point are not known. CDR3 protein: CASSKPGEAYNEQFF. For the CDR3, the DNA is TGTGCCAGCAGCAAACCAGGGGAGGCCTACAATGAGCAGTTCTTC.